This T cell receptor (beta chain) was sequenced during a study of blood T cell repertoires in COVID-19. In the authors' workflow: Amplification with reference gene primers provided the estimates of nucleated cell counts. Produced via immunoSEQ multiplex PCR; TCRdb's table is partial and in-frame only. V, J and clone size are taken as reported in that table, and D and trimming were inferred from the DNA itself. In the table there are 250,000 or so clones, around 90% of which are singletons. Enrollment of patients from Seattle took place during active infection, with longitudinal follow-up. Germline V CDR1 and CDR2: SEHNR, FQNEAQ (reference sequence). The V gene end was trimmed by 5 bases and the J gene end by 6 bases; junction bases not matched to a gene: 7. The CDR3 contains 13 residues.

J is TRBJ2-7 and V is TRBV7-9; 7 positions agree with TRBD1. The receptor comes from a woman in her sixties or seventies with COVID-19, enrolled during active disease. Specimen: peripheral blood. CDR3 sequence: CASSQNSGGEQYF. The CDR3 DNA follows: TGTGCCAGCAGCCAAAACTCAGGGGGCGAGCAGTACTTC.